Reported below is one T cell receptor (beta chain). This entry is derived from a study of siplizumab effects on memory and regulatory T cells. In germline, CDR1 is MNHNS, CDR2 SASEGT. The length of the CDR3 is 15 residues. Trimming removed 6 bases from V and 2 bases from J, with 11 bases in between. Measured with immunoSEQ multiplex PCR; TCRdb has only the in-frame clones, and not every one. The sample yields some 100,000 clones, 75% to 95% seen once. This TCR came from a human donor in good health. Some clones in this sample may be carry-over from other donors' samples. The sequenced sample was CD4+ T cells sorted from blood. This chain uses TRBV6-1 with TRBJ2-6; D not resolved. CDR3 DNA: TGTGCCAGCAGCCGTGGAATGACTGGGGCCAACGTCCTGACTTTC. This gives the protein CASSRGMTGANVLTF.